This is a list of T cell receptor beta chains from one sample in a study of T cell responses to AZD1222 COVID-19 vaccine. TCRdb keeps only in-frame clones here, not all; method: immunoSEQ multiplex PCR. The table lists around 150,000 clones, about 95% of them singletons. The specimen comprised peripheral blood, sampled on day 0 of AZD1222 vaccination. These receptors originate from an adult in good health. Both conserved end residues are part of each CDR3.

TRBV28 | CASRGGFYEQYF
TRBV14 | CASSRTGANTEAFF
TRBV12-3/TRBV12-4 | CASSFRNTEAFF
TRBV18 | CASSPFSDTQYF
TRBV15 | CATSSRRERGNEQFF
TRBV6-2/TRBV6-3 | CASIYSGALFGTGELFF
TRBV5-4 | CASINLGAGNTEAFF
TRBV11-2 | CASSLESGSTGLHSYNEQFF
TRBV19 | CASKPGGQGPLHF
TRBV5-4 | CASGEQGSTDTQYF
TRBV7-8 | CASSPPKDEQFF
TRBV19 | CASGAGASSDTQYF
TRBV28 | CASRTEGYSNQPQHF
TRBV28 | CASSRHLQGQRNSPLHF
TRBV6-5 | CASSYTSSSYNEQFF
TRBV7-9 | CASSLGRPEAFF
TRBV12-3/TRBV12-4 | CASSFGPIEAFF
TRBV12-3/TRBV12-4 | CASKGSNQPQHF
TRBV15 | CATSDTGMGGYTF
TRBV20-1 | CSAGRPDTQYF
TRBV6-1 | CASSEAGGSNQPQHF
TRBV30 | CALDTSSYNEQFF
TRBV7-2 | CASTTSPGTEAFF